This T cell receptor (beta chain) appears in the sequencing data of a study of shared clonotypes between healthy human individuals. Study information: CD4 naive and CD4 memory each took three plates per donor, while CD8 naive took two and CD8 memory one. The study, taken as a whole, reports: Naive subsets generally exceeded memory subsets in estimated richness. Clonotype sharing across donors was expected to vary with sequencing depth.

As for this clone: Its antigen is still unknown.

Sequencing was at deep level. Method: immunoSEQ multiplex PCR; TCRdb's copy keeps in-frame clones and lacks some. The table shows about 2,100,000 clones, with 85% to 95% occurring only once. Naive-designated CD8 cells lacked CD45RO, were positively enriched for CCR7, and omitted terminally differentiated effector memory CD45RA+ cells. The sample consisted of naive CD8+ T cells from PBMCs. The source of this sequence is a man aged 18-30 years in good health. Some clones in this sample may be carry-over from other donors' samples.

The CDR3 nucleotides read TGTGCCAGCAGTTACACCCAAAGCGACGAGCAGTACTTC. Amino acids: CASSYTQSDEQYF. The V gene is TRBV6-6, the J gene TRBJ2-7, with D hard to call. The CDR3 covers 13 residues. Germline CDR1 MNHNY, CDR2 SVGAGI (reference sequence). Trimming stripped 2 bases from V and 5 bases from J, with 10 bases between.